This record looks at one TCR beta chain sequence and its context. The sample is drawn from a study of T-cell reconstitution after alpha-beta-depleted transplantation in children. There are 15 residues in the CDR3. Germline CDR1 and CDR2: MNHNS and SASEGT. V lost 6 bases to trimming and J lost 6 bases, with 17 bases between them. The TCRbeta library was prepared with unique molecular identifiers. TCRdb recomputed calls from the PCR reads with MiXCR, one row per CDR3 protein. The profile shows some 640,000 distinct CDR3 sequences, roughly 17% of them singletons. The chain combines TRBV6-1 with TRBJ2-2; D call uncertain. The clonotype was recovered from a human donor who donated a stem cell graft to a child with acute myeloid leukemia. Sequenced here: PBMCs from the stem cell graft donor, sampled from the stem cell graft. The CDR3 loop reads CASSSPGPPAGELFF. CDR3 coding DNA: TGTGCCAGCAGCTCCCCCGGGCCCCCGGCCGGGGAGCTGTTTTTT.